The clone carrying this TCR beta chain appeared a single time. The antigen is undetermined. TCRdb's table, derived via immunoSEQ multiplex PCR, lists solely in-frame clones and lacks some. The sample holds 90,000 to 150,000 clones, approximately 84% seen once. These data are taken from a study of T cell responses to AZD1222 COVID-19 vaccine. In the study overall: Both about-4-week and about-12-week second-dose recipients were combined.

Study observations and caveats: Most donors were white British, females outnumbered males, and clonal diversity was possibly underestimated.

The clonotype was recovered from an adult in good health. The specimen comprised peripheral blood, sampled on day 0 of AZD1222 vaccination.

The CDR3 loop reads CAEGRGISYEQYF. Written as DNA, the CDR3 is TGTGCCGAAGGACGGGGTATTTCCTACGAGCAGTACTTC. The chain recombines TRBV19 with TRBJ2-7, with D possibly TRBD2 on 5 matching bases. Per germline, CDR1 LNHDA and CDR2 SQIVND (reference sequence). CDR3 size: 13 residues. V was trimmed by 11 bases and J by 1 base, leaving 15 bases between them.